This T cell receptor (beta chain) derives from a study of T cell clonotyping in hematopoietic cell transplantation. On the study more broadly: Pretransplant recipient samples were taken after cytoreduction.

Time point of the sample: recipient sample about 28 days before transplant, after cytoreduction. Regarding this clone: The antigen is undetermined.

Germline V CDR1 and CDR2: LGHNA, YSLEER. This CDR3 region has 15 residues. V lost 4 bases and J lost 2; bases outside the gene matches: 4. Assay used: immunoSEQ multiplex PCR; TCRdb lists only in-frame clones, some missing. The table has some 27,000 clones, more than 65% seen once; the top ten hold around 1.8%. Study-wide results and limits: Recipient TCR diversity dropped after transplant; expanded clonotypes rose from day 30 to 180.

This sequence joins TRBV4-3 and TRBJ2-2, with 7 bases that match TRBD2. The source is a man in his forties with acute myeloid leukemia. Some clones in this sample may be carry-over from other donors' samples. Sequences were derived from peripheral blood mononuclear cells, sampled before stem cell transplant. The CDR3 spells CASSPGGFNTGELFF. CDR3 DNA sequence: TGCGCCAGCAGCCCCGGGGGGTTTAACACCGGGGAGCTGTTTTTT.